The rows below give T cell receptor beta chains drawn from one sample of a study of cytomegalovirus exposure and HLA in healthy donors. Measured with immunoSEQ multiplex PCR; TCRdb has only the in-frame clones, and not every one. The sample carries some 150,000 clones, roughly 77% recorded once. Sequenced sample: PBMCs. The origin of the receptors is a middle-aged man in good health and CMV-seronegative. Both conserved end residues are part of each CDR3. A D gene is named only where the DNA matches it firmly. Some rows mark clone size as missing; the rest say once, few, many or name a class of expanded clone.

TRBJ2-2,-,TRBV30,-,CAWDPVRDSFGGELFF,TGTGCCTGGGACCCTGTCCGGGACTCCTTCGGCGGGGAGCTGTTTTTT
TRBJ1-6,-,TRBV5-1,TRBD1,CASSTGTGGRSPLHF,TGCGCCAGCAGCACGGGGACAGGGGGCAGATCGCCCCTCCACTTT
TRBJ1-1,once,TRBV5-8,-,CASSLGRPGGRDTEAFF,TGTGCCAGCAGCTTGGGTCGTCCGGGGGGCCGAGACACTGAAGCTTTCTTT
TRBJ1-2,-,TRBV6-5,-,CASSYREGGDYGYTF,TGTGCCAGCAGTTACAGGGAAGGCGGGGACTATGGCTACACCTTC
TRBJ1-6,few,TRBV2,TRBD1,CASSVPGQGESFNSPLHF,TGTGCCAGCAGTGTCCCGGGACAGGGGGAAAGTTTTAATTCACCCCTCCACTTT
TRBJ2-2,-,TRBV5-1,-,CASSSSTGELFF,TGCGCCAGCAGCTCCTCGACCGGGGAGCTGTTTTTT
TRBJ2-1,-,TRBV2,-,CASSEALGQYNEQFF,TGTGCCAGCAGTGAAGCTTTGGGGCAGTACAATGAGCAGTTCTTC
TRBJ2-2,-,TRBV28,TRBD1,CASWAGGRIGELFF,TGTGCCAGCTGGGCAGGGGGCAGGATCGGGGAGCTGTTTTTT
TRBJ2-1,-,TRBV19,TRBD1,CASSKHGTGYFNEQFF,TGTGCCAGTAGCAAACACGGGACAGGGTACTTCAATGAGCAGTTCTTC
TRBJ1-6,-,TRBV5-1,TRBD1,CASSSQGQGNSPLHF,TGCGCCAGCAGTTCCCAAGGACAGGGTAATTCACCCCTCCACTTT
TRBJ2-7,-,TRBV7-2,-,CASSLGPAGEYF,TGTGCCAGCAGCCTCGGGCCAGCCGGGGAGTACTTC
TRBJ2-2,-,TRBV7-6,-,CASSLPTESPNTGELFF,TGTGCCAGCAGCCTGCCGACAGAATCTCCTAACACCGGGGAGCTGTTTTTT
TRBJ1-6,-,TRBV28,-,CASGSARRLHF,TGTGCCAGCGGATCCGCACGGAGGCTCCACTTT
TRBJ1-1,-,TRBV5-8,TRBD1,CASSRGDRMNTEAFF,TGTGCCAGCAGTCGAGGGGACAGGATGAACACTGAAGCTTTCTTT
TRBJ2-7,-,TRBV5-1,TRBD1,CASSPPGTGIRYF,TGCGCCAGCAGCCCTCCCGGGACAGGGATCCGGTACTTC
TRBJ1-6,-,TRBV7-2,TRBD1,CASSARQGYQSPLHF,TGTGCCAGCAGCGCACGACAGGGGTATCAGTCACCCCTCCACTTT
TRBJ1-5,-,TRBV11-2,-,CASSWTVNQPQHF,TGTGCCAGCAGCTGGACAGTCAATCAGCCCCAGCATTTT
TRBJ2-3,once,TRBV5-5,TRBD1,CASTQGQDTDTQYF,TGTGCCAGCACCCAGGGACAGGACACAGATACGCAGTATTTT
TRBJ2-7,-,TRBV7-9,-,CASSPLGSYEQYF,TGTGCCAGCAGCCCCCTAGGGAGCTACGAGCAGTACTTC
TRBJ2-1,once,TRBV5-1,TRBD1,CASSLGRTGGVWVTNEQFF,TGCGCCAGCAGCTTAGGAAGGACAGGGGGCGTATGGGTCACCAATGAGCAGTTCTTC
TRBJ2-3,-,TRBV7-2,TRBD2,CASSPGLASDTQYF,TGTGCCAGCAGCCCCGGACTAGCGTCAGATACGCAGTATTTT
TRBJ1-2,-,TRBV9,TRBD1,CASSTLGTGGNGYTF,TGTGCCAGCAGCACCCTTGGGACAGGGGGGAATGGCTACACCTTC
TRBJ2-3,-,TRBV7-4,-,CASSFTRGQVRASTDTQYF,TGTGCCAGCAGCTTCACCCGAGGGCAGGTTAGGGCCAGCACAGATACGCAGTATTTT
TRBJ1-1,-,TRBV13,-,CASGGGGREAFF,TGTGCCAGCGGCGGGGGGGGACGTGAAGCTTTCTTT
TRBJ2-3,many,TRBV10-1,-,CASSEGGGETDTQYF,TGCGCCAGCAGTGAGGGGGGGGGCGAAACAGATACGCAGTATTTT
TRBJ2-1,once,TRBV7-9,TRBD1,CASSPLGQGFYEQFF,TGTGCCAGCAGCCCCCTGGGACAGGGTTTCTATGAGCAGTTCTTC
TRBJ2-2,once,TRBV9,TRBD1,CASSVALRQGAGELFF,TGTGCCAGCAGCGTAGCTTTGAGACAGGGGGCCGGGGAGCTGTTTTTT
TRBJ2-7,-,TRBV5-6,TRBD1,CASSLRIGTGVGEQYF,TGTGCCAGCAGCTTGAGAATCGGGACAGGGGTCGGCGAGCAGTACTTC
TRBJ2-1,-,TRBV5-1,-,CASSPDSLSYNEQFF,TGCGCCAGCAGCCCGGACAGTCTCTCCTACAATGAGCAGTTCTTC
TRBJ2-3,-,TRBV5-1,-,CASSLPSVSTDTQYF,TGCGCCAGCAGCCTTCCTAGCGTTAGCACAGATACGCAGTATTTT
TRBJ1-1,-,TRBV18,TRBD1,CASSSDRAVAFF,TGTGCCAGCTCATCGGACAGGGCTGTAGCTTTCTTT
TRBJ2-3,-,TRBV5-1,TRBD1,CASSLGAQGAYTDTQYF,TGCGCCAGCAGCTTGGGTGCCCAGGGGGCTTACACAGATACGCAGTATTTT
TRBJ2-4,few,TRBV5-1,TRBD1,CASSLGGTGDYIQYF,TGCGCCAGCAGCTTGGGAGGGACAGGGGATTACATTCAGTACTTC
TRBJ2-3,few,TRBV4-1,-,CASSPLQGKLTDTQYF,TGCGCCAGCAGTCCCCTCCAGGGGAAACTCACAGATACGCAGTATTTT
TRBJ2-7,-,TRBV4-3,-,CASSQSGHLSSYEQYF,TGCGCCAGCAGCCAGTCGGGACACCTGAGCTCCTACGAGCAGTACTTC
TRBJ2-3,-,TRBV20-1,-,CSAGGRDTQYF,TGCAGTGCTGGGGGGAGGGATACGCAGTATTTT
TRBJ2-3,-,TRBV28,TRBD2,CASSLRLASGGATDTQYF,TGTGCCAGCAGTTTAAGGTTGGCTAGCGGGGGGGCCACAGATACGCAGTATTTT
TRBJ2-7,-,TRBV30,-,CAWSVGRVLPYEQYF,TGTGCCTGGAGTGTAGGGCGGGTACTTCCCTACGAGCAGTACTTC
TRBJ1-5,few,TRBV7-9,TRBD1,CASSGDSGVDQPQHF,TGTGCCAGCAGCGGGGACAGTGGGGTCGATCAGCCCCAGCATTTT
TRBJ2-5,-,TRBV5-4,TRBD2,CASSRGLAGEQETQYF,TGTGCCAGCAGCCGAGGACTAGCGGGGGAACAAGAGACCCAGTACTTC
TRBJ2-1,-,TRBV5-1,-,CASSLASDASSYNEQFF,TGCGCCAGCAGCTTGGCCTCCGATGCGAGCTCCTACAATGAGCAGTTCTTC
TRBJ2-7,-,TRBV5-1,TRBD1,CASSFSRTGLSEQYF,TGCGCCAGCAGCTTCTCTAGGACAGGCCTTAGCGAGCAGTACTTC
TRBJ2-1,-,TRBV9,TRBD2,CASSPVGGWAKGGNEQFF,TGTGCCAGCAGCCCGGTCGGGGGGTGGGCAAAAGGCGGCAATGAGCAGTTCTTC
TRBJ2-3,once,TRBV2,-,CASTARPGQSTDTQYF,TGTGCCAGCACTGCCCGACCTGGGCAGAGCACAGATACGCAGTATTTT
TRBJ2-5,-,TRBV5-4,TRBD2,CASSFGLAAIQETQYF,TGTGCCAGCAGTTTTGGACTAGCGGCCATCCAAGAGACCCAGTACTTC